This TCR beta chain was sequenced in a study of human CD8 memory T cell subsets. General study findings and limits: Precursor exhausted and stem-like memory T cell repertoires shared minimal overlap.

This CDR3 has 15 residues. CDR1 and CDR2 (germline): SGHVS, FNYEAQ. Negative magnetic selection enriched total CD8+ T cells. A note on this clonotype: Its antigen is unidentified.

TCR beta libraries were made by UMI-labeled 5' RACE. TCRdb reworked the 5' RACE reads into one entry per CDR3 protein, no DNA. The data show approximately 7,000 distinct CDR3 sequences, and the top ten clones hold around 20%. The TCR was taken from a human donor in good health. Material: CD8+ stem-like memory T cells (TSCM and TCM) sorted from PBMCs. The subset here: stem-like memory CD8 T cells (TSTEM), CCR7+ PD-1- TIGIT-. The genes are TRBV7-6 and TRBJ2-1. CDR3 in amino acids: CASSRTSSLYNEQFF.